This paragraph reports one TCR beta chain. Its target is not known. This specimen comes from a study of vaccination and CD4 T cells after COVID-19. The sample's treatment: roughly 10-day PBMC culture with coronavirus spike peptide pools or control peptides (ViraFEST assay). Oncomine TCR Beta short-read sequencing was applied to DNA from cultured CD4+ T cells. TCRdb reprocessed the PCR reads with MiXCR, giving one entry per CDR3 protein. The repertoire has about 20,000 distinct CDR3 sequences, approximately 45% of them found once; the top ten carry roughly 4%. This CDR3 spans 13 amino acids. V lost 5 bases and J lost 5, with 9 bases in between. Germline V lookup: CDR1 LNHNV, CDR2 YYDKDF (reference sequence).

This TCR came from a human donor who had recovered from COVID-19. The chain recombines TRBV15 with TRBJ2-2; D call uncertain. The source material was CD4+ T cells from blood, cultured in vitro, sampled before SARS-CoV-2 vaccination. This CDR3 reads CATSGVGTGELFF. The CDR3, as DNA: TGTGCCACCAGCGGAGTGGGGACCGGGGAGCTGTTTTTT.